The source of this TCR beta chain is a study of T cell responses to AZD1222 COVID-19 vaccine. Notes on this clone: No antigen is known for it.

Method: immunoSEQ multiplex PCR; TCRdb's copy keeps in-frame clones and lacks some. The sample has around 200,000 clones, about 93% seen once; the top ten hold around 0.93%. The germline V gene has CDR1 MDHEN and CDR2 SYDVKM. This CDR3 is 14 amino acids long. The ends were cut back, 6 bases at V and 1 base at J, with 12 bases in the middle. Study-level results: Donors in the cohort were predominantly white British and more often female, and clonal diversity was possibly underestimated.

This chain links TRBV28 with TRBJ1-1, with D possibly matching TRBD1 (6 bases). Sample: peripheral blood, taken 28 days after the second dose of the MenACWY control vaccine. The clonotype was recovered from an adult who received the MenACWY meningococcal vaccine as a control. Here the CDR3 reads CASSTRGPNTEAFF. The CDR3, as DNA: TGTGCCAGCAGCACCAGGGGCCCGAACACTGAAGCTTTCTTT.